The source of this T cell receptor beta chain is a study of graft-versus-host responses after intestinal transplantation. Notes on the study in general: Graft-donor T cell macrochimerism coincided with high graft-versus-host to host-versus-graft clonal ratios in allografts.

Notes on this clone: No antigen is known for it.

TCRdb's table, derived via immunoSEQ multiplex PCR, lists solely in-frame clones and lacks some. The sample records 70,000 to 95,000 clones, 90% to 95% being singletons. From germline, CDR1 is SGDLS and CDR2 YYNGEE. The V gene lost 4 bases and the J gene lost 4 bases, with 21 bases spanning the gap. The CDR3 runs to 16 residues. V usage is TRBV9 and J usage is TRBJ2-7; maybe TRBD2 (6 bases). This TCR derives from a human donor who was the organ donor for an intestinal transplant. Sample: unstimulated CD8+ T cells sorted from spleen or lymph node cells, taken before transplant. This chain's CDR3 is CASSLGDSFRTYEQYF. The CDR3 coding sequence is TGTGCCAGCAGCCTAGGGGACTCCTTTAGGACTTACGAGCAGTACTTC.